This paragraph reports one TCR beta chain. Its antigen target is currently unknown. The record has no base qualities; no much larger clone is one base away. The time point label corresponds to: cells obtained before transplantation from donor or recipient. CD3+CD4+ and CD3+CD8+ populations were FACS-sorted from unstimulated pre-transplant donor and recipient cells taken from spleen or lymph nodes. This sample was taken from a study of graft-versus-host responses after intestinal transplantation (dated by TCRdb to about 2021). Describing the broader study: The transplants that recipients got were multivisceral, liver-intestinal, or isolated intestinal. All recipients received anti-thymocyte globulin induction followed by maintenance tacrolimus and steroids for approximately 3 years. Graft-versus-host and host-versus-graft alloreactive T cell clones were tracked in the graft, circulation and bone marrow after intestinal transplantation using bulk TCR-beta CDR3 sequencing. To identify alloreactive clones, pre-transplant mixed lymphocyte reaction products were sequenced and then compared with unstimulated pre-transplant donor and recipient T cells. The cohort enrolled 24 intestinal transplant recipients, one of whom was a retransplant, and a few patients without pretransplant specimens were excluded. A peak of at least 4% donor T cells among recipient peripheral blood mononuclear cells was the definition used for donor T cell macrochimerism. Samples from a few later patients were sequenced in-house on an Illumina MiSeq with MiXCR processing rather than by the commercial service. Overall study results and their limits: Peak levels of circulating GvH clones were associated with declines in HvG clones early after transplant. GvH clones turned up in recipient bone marrow, with some appearing earlier in ileal mucosa or blood, a pattern consistent with an intestinal mucosal origin. In patients with donor T cell macrochimerism, the allografts had high GvH to HvG T cell clonal ratios. Conclusions were limited by the relatively low number and heterogeneity of intestinal transplant patients.

Library creation used the immunoSEQ multiplex PCR assay. In most patients, genomic DNA was isolated using the Qiagen DNeasy Blood and Tissue Kit and sent frozen to Adaptive Biotechnologies for TCR sequencing. High-throughput TCR-beta CDR3 sequencing of genomic DNA from most patients was performed by Adaptive Biotechnologies. The original methods were these. Adaptive's ImmunoSEQ software supplied the TCR sequencing data for under 20 patients, while MiXCR and VDJtools were used to process a few other patients. To correct CD4 versus CD8 sorting errors, sequences present in both subsets at a frequency ratio below 5:1 were removed. CDR3 nucleotide sequences shared by donor and recipient were removed because the origin of these sequences could not be assigned. To count as alloreactive, a clone needed at least 2-fold expansion over unstimulated cells and a minimum CFSE-low frequency of 0.002% (template counts) or 0.001% (read counts). Mappable clones were those detected in sequenced pre-transplant spleen, lymph node, or MLR CFSE-low populations of the donor or recipient. The cumulative frequency of alloreactive clones was calculated as a percentage of all sequences, weighted by copy number. As stored in TCRdb, this immuneACCESS dataset retains in-frame rearrangements with V and J assigned. A fraction of the clones does not appear; measured against another copy, unresolved V genes explain less than half of the discrepancy, and the remainder lacks a known reason. For V, J and clone size, that table is used; D and trimming come from the DNA. Across this sample there are tens of thousands of clones, with 94% seen only once. Clones ranked in the top ten supply over 0.15% of the sample.

From the cysteine through the phenylalanine, the CDR3 covers 15 amino acids. The only DNA kept is the CDR3, 45 bases in frame from the first base. Based on the germline V gene, the CDR1 and CDR2 sequences are KGHSH and LQKENI. Clipping removes 3 bases from V and 5 bases from J, with 9 as the unmatched junction base count. The sequencing here drew on unstimulated CD4+ T cells sorted from spleen or lymph node cells, taken before transplant. The rearrangement combines TRBV18 with TRBJ2-5, with 7 bases in between that match TRBD1. The TCR comes from a human donor who was the organ donor for an intestinal transplant. The sequenced DNA is TGTGCCAGCTCACCTGCTCCGGGACAGAAGGAGACCCAGTACTTC. Translated, this gives CASSPAPGQKETQYF. With all but the CDR3 taken from the reference TRBV18 and TRBJ2-5 genes, the full variable domain is: NAGVMQNPRHLVRRRGQEARLRCSPMKGHSHVYWYRQLPEEGLKFMVYLQKENIIDESGMPKERFSAEFPKEGPSILRIQQVVRGDSAAYFCASSPAPGQKETQYFGPGTRLLVL.